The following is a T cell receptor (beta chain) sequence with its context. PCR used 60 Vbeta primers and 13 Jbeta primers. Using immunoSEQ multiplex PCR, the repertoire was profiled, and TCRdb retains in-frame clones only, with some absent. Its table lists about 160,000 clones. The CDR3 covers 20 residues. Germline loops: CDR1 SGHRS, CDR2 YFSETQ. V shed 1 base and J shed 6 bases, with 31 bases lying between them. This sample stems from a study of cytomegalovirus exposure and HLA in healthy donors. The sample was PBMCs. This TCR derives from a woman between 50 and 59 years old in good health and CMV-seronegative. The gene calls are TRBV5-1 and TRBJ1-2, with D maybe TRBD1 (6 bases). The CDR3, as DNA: TGCGCCAGCAGCTTGAGTGGGACTAACCTCTTAGGGGGAGGAAAGAATGGCTACACCTTC. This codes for CASSLSGTNLLGGGKNGYTF. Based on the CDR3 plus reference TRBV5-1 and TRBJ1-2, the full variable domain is KAGVTQTPRYLIKTRGQQVTLSCSPISGHRSVSWYQQTPGQGLQFLFEYFSETQRNKGNFPGRFSGRQFSNSRSEMNVSTLELGDSALYLCASSLSGTNLLGGGKNGYTFGSGTRLTVV.